This T cell receptor (beta chain) comes out of a study of blood T cell repertoires in COVID-19. Study-wide context: Sites in the United States, Italy and Spain provided acute and convalescent COVID-19 samples.

The repertoire was sequenced with immunoSEQ multiplex PCR; TCRdb's copy has only in-frame clones and lacks some. The table shows approximately 120,000 clones, with about 90% occurring only once. The V and J ends lost 2 bases and 6 bases respectively, with 9 bases between them. The CDR3 has 13 amino acids. Per the germline V gene, CDR1 is LNHNV and CDR2 is YYDKDF (reference sequence). The chain joins TRBV15 to TRBJ2-3, with D unresolved. The sequence was obtained from a man aged 45 to 65 with COVID-19, enrolled during active disease. The sequencing input was peripheral blood. For the CDR3, the DNA is TGTGCCACCAGCAGAACGCTCCGGGATACGCAGTATTTT. Translating gives CATSRTLRDTQYF.